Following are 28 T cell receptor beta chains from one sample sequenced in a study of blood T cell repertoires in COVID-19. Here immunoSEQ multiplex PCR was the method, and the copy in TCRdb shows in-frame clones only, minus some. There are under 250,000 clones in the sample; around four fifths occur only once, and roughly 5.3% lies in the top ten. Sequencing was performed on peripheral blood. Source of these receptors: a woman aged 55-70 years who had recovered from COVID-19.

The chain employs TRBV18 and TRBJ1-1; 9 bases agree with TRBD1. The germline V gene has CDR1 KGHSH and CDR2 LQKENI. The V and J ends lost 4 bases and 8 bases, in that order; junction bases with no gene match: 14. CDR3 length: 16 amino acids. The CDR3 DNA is TGTGCCAGCTCACTTCTTGTGGACAGGGGCAGGGGGGAAGCTTTCTTT. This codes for CASSLLVDRGRGEAFF.

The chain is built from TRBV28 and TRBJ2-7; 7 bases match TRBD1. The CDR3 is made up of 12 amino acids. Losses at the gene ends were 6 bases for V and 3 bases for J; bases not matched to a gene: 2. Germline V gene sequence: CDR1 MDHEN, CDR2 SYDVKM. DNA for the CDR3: TGTGCCAGCAGGGGGACAGTCTACGAGCAGTACTTC. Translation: CASRGTVYEQYF.

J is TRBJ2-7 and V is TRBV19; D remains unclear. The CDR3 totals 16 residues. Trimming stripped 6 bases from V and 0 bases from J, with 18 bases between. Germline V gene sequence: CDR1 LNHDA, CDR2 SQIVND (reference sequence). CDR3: CASRSRHSQFSYEQYF. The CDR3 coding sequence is TGTGCCAGTAGGAGTCGGCACAGTCAATTCTCCTACGAGCAGTACTTC.

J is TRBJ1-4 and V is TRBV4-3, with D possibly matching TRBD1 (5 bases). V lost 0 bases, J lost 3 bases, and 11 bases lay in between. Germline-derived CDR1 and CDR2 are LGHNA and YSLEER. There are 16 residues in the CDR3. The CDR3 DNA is TGCGCCAGCAGCCAAGAGCGGGGGACCTCTAATGAAAAACTGTTTTTT. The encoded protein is CASSQERGTSNEKLFF.

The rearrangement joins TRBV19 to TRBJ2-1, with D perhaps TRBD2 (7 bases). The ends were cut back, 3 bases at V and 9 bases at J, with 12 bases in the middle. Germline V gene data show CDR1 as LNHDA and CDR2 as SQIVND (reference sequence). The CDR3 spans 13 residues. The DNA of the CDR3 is TGTGCCAGTAGTATGGGGGGGCTTGTTGAGCAGTTCTTC. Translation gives CASSMGGLVEQFF.

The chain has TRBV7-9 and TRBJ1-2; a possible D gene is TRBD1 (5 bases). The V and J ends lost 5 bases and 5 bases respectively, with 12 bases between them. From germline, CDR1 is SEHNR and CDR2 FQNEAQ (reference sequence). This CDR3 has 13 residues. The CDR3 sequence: CASSQGEGYGYTF. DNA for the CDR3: TGTGCCAGCAGCCAAGGGGAGGGGTATGGCTACACCTTC.

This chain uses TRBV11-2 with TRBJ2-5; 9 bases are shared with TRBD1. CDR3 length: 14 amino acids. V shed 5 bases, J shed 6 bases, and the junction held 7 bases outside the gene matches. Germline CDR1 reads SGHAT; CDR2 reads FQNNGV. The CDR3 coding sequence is TGTGCCAGCAGCCCTGGGACAGGGATAAAGACCCAGTACTTC. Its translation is CASSPGTGIKTQYF.

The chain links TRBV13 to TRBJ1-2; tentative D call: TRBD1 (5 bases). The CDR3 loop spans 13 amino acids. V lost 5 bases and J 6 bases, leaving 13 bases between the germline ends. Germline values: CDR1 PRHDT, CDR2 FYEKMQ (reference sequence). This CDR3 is CASSQDRVHGYTF. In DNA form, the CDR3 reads TGTGCCAGCAGCCAAGACAGAGTTCATGGCTACACCTTC. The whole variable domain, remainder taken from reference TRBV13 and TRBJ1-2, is AAGVIQSPRHLIKEKRETATLKCYPIPRHDTVYWYQQGPGQDPQFLISFYEKMQSDKGSIPDRFSAQQFSDYHSELNMSSLELGDSALYFCASSQDRVHGYTFGSGTRLTVV.

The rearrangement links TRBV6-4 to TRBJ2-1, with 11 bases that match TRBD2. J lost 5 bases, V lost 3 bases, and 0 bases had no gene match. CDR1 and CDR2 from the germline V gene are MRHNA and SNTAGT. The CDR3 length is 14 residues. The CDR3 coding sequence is TGTGCCAGCAGTGAGACTAGCGGGGACAATGAGCAGTTCTTC. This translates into CASSETSGDNEQFF.

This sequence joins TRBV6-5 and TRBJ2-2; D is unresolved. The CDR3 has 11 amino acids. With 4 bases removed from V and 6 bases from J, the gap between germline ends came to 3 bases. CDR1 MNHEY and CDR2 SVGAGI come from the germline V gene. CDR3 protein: CASSSSGELFF. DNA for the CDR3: TGTGCCAGCAGTTCATCCGGGGAGCTGTTTTTT.

The CDR3 is CASSGTEAFF. In nucleotides, the CDR3 is TGTGCCAGCAGTGGGACAGAAGCTTTCTTT. The chain employs TRBV2 and TRBJ1-1; D perhaps matches TRBD1 (5 bases). Deletions cut 4 bases from V and 8 bases from J, with 5 bases between. This CDR3 has 10 residues. Germline CDR1 reads SNHLY; CDR2 reads FYNNEI.

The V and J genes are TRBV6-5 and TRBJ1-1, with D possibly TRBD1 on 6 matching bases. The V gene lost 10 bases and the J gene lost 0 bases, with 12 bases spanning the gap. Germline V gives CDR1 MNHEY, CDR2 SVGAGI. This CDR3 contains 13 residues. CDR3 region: CATFDRLNTEAFF. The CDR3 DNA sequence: TGTGCCACTTTTGACAGGCTGAACACTGAAGCTTTCTTT.

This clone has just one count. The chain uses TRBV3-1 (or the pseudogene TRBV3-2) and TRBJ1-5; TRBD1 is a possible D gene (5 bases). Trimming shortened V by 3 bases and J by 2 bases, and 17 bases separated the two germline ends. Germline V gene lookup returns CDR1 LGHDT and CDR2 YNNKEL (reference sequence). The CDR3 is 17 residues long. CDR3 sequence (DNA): TGTGCCAGCAGCCACGGAGGGGAAGGTTATGGCAATCAGCCCCAGCATTTT. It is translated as CASSHGGEGYGNQPQHF.

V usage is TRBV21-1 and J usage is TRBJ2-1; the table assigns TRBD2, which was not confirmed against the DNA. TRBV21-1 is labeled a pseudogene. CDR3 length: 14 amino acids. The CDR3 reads CASSKWGVPNEQFF. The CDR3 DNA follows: TGTGCCAGCAGCAAGTGGGGGGTTCCCAATGAGCAGTTCTTC.

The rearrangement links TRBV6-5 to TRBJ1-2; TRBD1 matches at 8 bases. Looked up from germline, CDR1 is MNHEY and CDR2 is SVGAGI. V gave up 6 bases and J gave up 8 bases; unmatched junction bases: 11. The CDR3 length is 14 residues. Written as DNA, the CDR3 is TGTGCCAGCAGGCTATCCGGGACAGGAGGCGGCTACACCTTC. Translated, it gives CASRLSGTGGGYTF.

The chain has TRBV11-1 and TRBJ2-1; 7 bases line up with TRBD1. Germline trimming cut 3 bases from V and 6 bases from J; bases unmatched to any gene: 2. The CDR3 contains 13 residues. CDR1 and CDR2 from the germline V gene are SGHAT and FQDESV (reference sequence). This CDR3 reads CASSLGQSNEQFF. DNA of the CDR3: TGTGCCAGCAGCTTGGGACAGTCCAATGAGCAGTTCTTC.

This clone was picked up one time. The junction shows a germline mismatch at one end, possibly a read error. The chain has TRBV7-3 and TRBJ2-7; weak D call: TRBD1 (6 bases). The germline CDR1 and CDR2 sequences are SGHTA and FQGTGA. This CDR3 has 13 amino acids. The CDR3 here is CASSVTQGHEQYF. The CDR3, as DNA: TGTGCCAGCAGCGTAACTCAGGGGCACGAGCAGTACTTC.

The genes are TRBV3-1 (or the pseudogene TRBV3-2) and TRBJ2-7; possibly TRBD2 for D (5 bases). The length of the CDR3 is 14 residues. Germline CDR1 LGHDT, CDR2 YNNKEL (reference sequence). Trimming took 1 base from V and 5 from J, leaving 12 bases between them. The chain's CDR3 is CASSQVARAHEQYF. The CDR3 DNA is TGTGCCAGCAGCCAAGTTGCGAGGGCTCACGAGCAGTACTTC.

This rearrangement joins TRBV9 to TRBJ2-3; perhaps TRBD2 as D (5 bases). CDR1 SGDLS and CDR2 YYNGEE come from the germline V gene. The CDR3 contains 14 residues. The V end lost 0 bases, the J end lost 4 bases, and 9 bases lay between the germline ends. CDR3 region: CASSVVQDSDTQYF. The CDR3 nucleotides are TGTGCCAGCAGCGTAGTCCAGGACTCAGATACGCAGTATTTT.

The CDR3 region is CATSDPGQGNNEQFF. CDR3 sequence (DNA): TGTGCCACCAGTGATCCGGGACAGGGAAACAATGAGCAGTTCTTC. The V call is TRBV24-1, the J call TRBJ2-1; the match to TRBD1 covers 9 bases. In germline, CDR1 is KGHDR, CDR2 SFDVKD. CDR3 length: 15 amino acids. The V segment lost 3 bases and the J segment 5 bases; nucleotides outside the gene matches: 4.

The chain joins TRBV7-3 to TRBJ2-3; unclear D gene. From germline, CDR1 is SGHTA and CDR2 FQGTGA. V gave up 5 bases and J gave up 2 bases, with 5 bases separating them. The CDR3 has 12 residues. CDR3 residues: CASSGLTDTQYF. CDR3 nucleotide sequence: TGTGCCAGCAGCGGGCTCACAGATACGCAGTATTTT.

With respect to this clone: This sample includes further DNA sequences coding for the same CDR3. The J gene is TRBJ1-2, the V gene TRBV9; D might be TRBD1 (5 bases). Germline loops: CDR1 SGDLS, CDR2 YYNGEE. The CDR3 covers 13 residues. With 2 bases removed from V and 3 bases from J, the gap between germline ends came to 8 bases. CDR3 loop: CASSVGTDYGYTF. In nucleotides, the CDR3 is TGTGCCAGCAGCGTGGGGACTGACTATGGCTACACCTTC.

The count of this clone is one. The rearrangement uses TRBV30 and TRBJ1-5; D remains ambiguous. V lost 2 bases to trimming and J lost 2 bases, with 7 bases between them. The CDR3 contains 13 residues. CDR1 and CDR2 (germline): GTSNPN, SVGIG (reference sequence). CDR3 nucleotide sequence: TGTGCCTGGAGTCAGGAGGGCAATCAGCCCCAGCATTTT. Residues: CAWSQEGNQPQHF.

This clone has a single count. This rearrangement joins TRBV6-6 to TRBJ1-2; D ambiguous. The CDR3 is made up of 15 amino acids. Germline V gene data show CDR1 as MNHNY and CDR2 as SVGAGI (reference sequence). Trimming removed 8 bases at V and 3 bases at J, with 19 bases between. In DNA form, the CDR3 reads TGTGCCAGCGTATCTGCCGGTCGGGGAGACTATGGCTACACCTTC. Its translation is CASVSAGRGDYGYTF.

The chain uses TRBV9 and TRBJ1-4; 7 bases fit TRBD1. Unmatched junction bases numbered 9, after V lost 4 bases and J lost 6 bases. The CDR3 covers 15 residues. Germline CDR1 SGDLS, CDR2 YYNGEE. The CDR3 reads CASSRTGVLYEKLFF. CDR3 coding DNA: TGTGCCAGCAGCCGCACAGGGGTTCTTTATGAAAAACTGTTTTTT.

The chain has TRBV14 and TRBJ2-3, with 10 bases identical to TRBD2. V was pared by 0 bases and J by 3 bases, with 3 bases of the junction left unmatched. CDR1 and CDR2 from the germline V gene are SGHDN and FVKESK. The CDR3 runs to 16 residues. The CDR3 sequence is CASSQDRAGGTDTQYF. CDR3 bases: TGTGCCAGCAGCCAAGATAGAGCGGGGGGGACAGATACGCAGTATTTT.

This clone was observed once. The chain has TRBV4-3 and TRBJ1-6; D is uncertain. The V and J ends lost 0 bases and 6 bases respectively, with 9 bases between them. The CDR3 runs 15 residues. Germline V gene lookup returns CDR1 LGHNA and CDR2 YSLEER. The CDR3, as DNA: TGCGCCAGCAGCCAAGATCGGGTTTTTAATTCACCCCTCCACTTT. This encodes CASSQDRVFNSPLHF.

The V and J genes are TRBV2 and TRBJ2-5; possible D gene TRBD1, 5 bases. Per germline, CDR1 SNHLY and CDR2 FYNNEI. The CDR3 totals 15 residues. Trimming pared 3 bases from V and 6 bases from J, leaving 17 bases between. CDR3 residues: CASSDWQGSRQTQYF. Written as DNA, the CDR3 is TGTGCCAGCAGTGATTGGCAGGGATCTAGACAGACCCAGTACTTC.